This paragraph reports one TCR beta chain. Frequency shows this clonotype is medium-sized (0.01 to 0.1%); no count was noted. What this receptor recognizes is not known. The source of the sample is a study of CD8 T cells in cerebrospinal fluid in Alzheimer's disease (dated by TCRdb to about 2020). At the level of the whole study: CSF T cell clonal expansion was assessed with two single-cell approaches: plate-based nested PCR sequencing and droplet-based sequencing. This study tested whether clonally expanded T cells could be found in cerebrospinal fluid from healthy elderly individuals and from patients with neurodegenerative disease. In the droplet-based CSF analysis comparing patients with controls, there were roughly 9 healthy controls (approximately 11,000 cells) and roughly 9 patients with MCI or Alzheimer's disease (approximately 10,000 cells). CSF gene-expression analysis, which included Parkinson's disease patients, covered more than 20 samples in total.

CDR1 and CDR2 (MNHNY, SVGAGI) derive from the germline V gene (reference sequence). The CDR3 numbers 17 residues from cysteine through phenylalanine. The nucleotide record is missing. Libraries were made using 10x single-cell sequencing. CSF cells were profiled with 10X Genomics single-cell V(D)J and 5' gene-expression libraries. An Illumina NextSeq550 was used to sequence the CSF single-cell TCR libraries. The study's own analysis went as follows. V(D)J reads were aligned to the vdj-GRCh38 alts ensemble 2.0.0 reference and processed with the Cell Ranger vdj pipeline. Clonotypes were defined as cell barcodes sharing the same set of productive CDR3 nucleotide sequences. Clonotype information was added to Seurat v3.0 gene-expression metadata to link clonality with transcriptional profiles. CSF cells with more than 1,800 genes, more than 7,500 UMIs or more than 10% mitochondrial reads were excluded. To find TCRs with known antigen specificity, CDR3-beta sequences were matched against VDJdb. Clone sharing was examined by network analysis using the R package qgraph, in which only TCRs with complete alpha and beta chains were included. The reads were reprocessed in TCRdb, with one entry per CDR3 protein sequence and no accompanying DNA. TCRdb assigned the V and J calls; the authors' analysis was not used. The sample table gives 800 or so distinct CDR3 sequences. The top ten constitute about a tenth of the sample.

Patients with Parkinson's disease were included as a neurodegenerative disease comparison group, since earlier reports had described antigen-specific T cells in the blood of Parkinson's disease patients. Every participant was in good physical condition and had no acute infectious disease. Biomarkers including neurofilament, amyloid-beta and tau were used to confirm neurodegeneration in the patients. Live CSF cells for droplet-based sequencing were sorted with a live/dead marker. CSF was obtained by lumbar puncture, and immune cells were pelleted by centrifugation at 300g. CSF samples were checked for red blood cells, and any sample contaminated with blood was excluded. CSF cells were cryopreserved in freezing medium, frozen at -80 degrees C overnight, and then transferred to liquid nitrogen for storage. Before analysis, CSF samples were stored for less than seven months. The full study reports these points: The EBV-specific clones were neither the most highly expanded clones nor enriched among patients. In pooled data, a highly expanded clone (at least 3% of TCRs) was found in 1 of 10 healthy subjects versus most of the 6 Alzheimer's patients. The largest CSF clone made up a higher percentage of TCRs in patients with MCI or Alzheimer's disease than in controls. Only samples with detectable clones went into the overall clonality comparison: around eleven healthy, 5 MCI, 5 AD, and 6 PD. The authors cautioned that detecting EBV-specific TCRs in CSF does not establish a causal link between EBV and Alzheimer's disease.

The sequence joins TRBV6-6 to TRBJ2-7. The sequenced material came from cerebrospinal fluid. The sequence came from a human donor with Parkinson's disease. The CDR3 region: CASSYSNMVTEVYEQYF.